This T cell receptor (beta chain) came from a study of cytomegalovirus exposure and HLA in healthy donors. Study findings and constraints: The listing of roughly 160 TCR beta chains classed them as cytomegalovirus-associated.

Primers included in the PCR were 60 Vbeta and 13 Jbeta primers. Measured with immunoSEQ multiplex PCR; TCRdb has only the in-frame clones, and not every one. The sample gives about 120,000 clones, over 8.5% of which show up once; about 6% is in the top ten. On this clone: The antigen is not known.

From germline, CDR1 is GTSNPN and CDR2 SVGIG (reference sequence). The CDR3 totals 13 residues. V lost 3 bases, J lost 6 bases, and 12 bases lay in between. The sequencing input was PBMCs. The sequence was collected from a woman between 40 and 55 years old in good health and CMV-seropositive. The chain recombines TRBV30 with TRBJ1-5; D is perhaps TRBD1 (6 bases). The CDR3 nucleotides are TGTGCCTGGAGACCAGGGGTAGGTCAGCCCCAGCATTTT. Residues: CAWRPGVGQPQHF. The full variable domain, with the rest looked up from reference TRBV30 and TRBJ1-5, is SQTIHQWPATLVQPVGSPLSLECTVEGTSNPNLYWYRQAAGRGLQLLFYSVGIGQISSEVPQNLSASRPQDRQFILSSKKLLLSDSGFYLCAWRPGVGQPQHFGDGTRLSIL.